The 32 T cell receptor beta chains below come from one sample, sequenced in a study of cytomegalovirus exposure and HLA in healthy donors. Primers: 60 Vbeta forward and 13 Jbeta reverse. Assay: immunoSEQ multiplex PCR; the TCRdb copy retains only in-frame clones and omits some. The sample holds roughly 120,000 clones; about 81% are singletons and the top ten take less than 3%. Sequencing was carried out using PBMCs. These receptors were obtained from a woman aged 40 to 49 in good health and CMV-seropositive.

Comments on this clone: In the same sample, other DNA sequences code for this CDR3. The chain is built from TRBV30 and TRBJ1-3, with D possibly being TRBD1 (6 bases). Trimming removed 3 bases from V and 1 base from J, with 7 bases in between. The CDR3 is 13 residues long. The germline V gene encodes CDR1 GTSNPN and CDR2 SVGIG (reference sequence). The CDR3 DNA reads TGTGCCTGGAGCAGGGGATCTGGAAACACCATATATTTT. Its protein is CAWSRGSGNTIYF.

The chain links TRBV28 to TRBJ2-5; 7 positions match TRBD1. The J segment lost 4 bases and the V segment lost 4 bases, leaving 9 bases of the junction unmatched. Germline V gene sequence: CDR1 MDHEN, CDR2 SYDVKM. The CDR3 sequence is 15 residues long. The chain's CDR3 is CASSSPGQRAETQYF. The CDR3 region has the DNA TGTGCCAGCAGTTCCCCGGGACAGAGGGCAGAGACCCAGTACTTC.

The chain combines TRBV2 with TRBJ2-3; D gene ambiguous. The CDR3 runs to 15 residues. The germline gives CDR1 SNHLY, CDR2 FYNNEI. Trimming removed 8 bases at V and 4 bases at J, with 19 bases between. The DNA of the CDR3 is TGTGCCAGCCCCTCAGTGAACCCTAGTCCAGATACGCAGTATTTT. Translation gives CASPSVNPSPDTQYF.

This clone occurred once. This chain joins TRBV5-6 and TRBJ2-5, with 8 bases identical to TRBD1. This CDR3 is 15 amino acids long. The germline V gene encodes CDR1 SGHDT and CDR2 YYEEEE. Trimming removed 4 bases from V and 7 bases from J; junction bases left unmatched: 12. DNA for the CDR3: TGTGCCAGCAGCCCAGGACAGGGACGAACATGGACCCAGTACTTC. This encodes CASSPGQGRTWTQYF.

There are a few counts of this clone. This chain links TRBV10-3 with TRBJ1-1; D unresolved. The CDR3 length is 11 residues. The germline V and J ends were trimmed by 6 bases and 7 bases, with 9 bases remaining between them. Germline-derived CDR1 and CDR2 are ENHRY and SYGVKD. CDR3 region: CAIRPGSEAFF. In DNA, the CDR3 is TGTGCCATCAGACCAGGCAGTGAAGCTTTCTTT.

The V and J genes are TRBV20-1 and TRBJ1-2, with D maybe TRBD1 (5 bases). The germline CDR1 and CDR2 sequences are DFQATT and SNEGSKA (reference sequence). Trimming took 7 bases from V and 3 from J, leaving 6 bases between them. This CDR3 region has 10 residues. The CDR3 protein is CSVGDYGYTF. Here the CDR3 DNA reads TGCAGTGTAGGGGACTATGGCTACACCTTC.

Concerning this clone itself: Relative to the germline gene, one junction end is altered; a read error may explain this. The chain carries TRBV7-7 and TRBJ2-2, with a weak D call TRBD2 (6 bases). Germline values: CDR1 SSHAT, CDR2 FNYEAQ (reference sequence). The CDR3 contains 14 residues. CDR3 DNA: TGTGCTAGCAGCTTAGCGACGGGGGCCGGGGAGCTGTTTTTT. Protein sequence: CASSLATGAGELFF.

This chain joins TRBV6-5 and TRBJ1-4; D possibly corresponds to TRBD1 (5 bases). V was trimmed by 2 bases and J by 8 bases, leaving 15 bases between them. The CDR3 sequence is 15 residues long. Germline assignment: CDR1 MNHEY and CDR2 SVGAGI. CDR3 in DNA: TGTGCCAGCAGTTACCAGGCAGGGTTAAAGGAAAAACTGTTTTTT. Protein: CASSYQAGLKEKLFF.

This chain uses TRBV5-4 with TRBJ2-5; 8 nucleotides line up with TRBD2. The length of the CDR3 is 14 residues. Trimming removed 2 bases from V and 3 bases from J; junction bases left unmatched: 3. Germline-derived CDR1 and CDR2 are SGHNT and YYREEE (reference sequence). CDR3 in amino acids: CASSFIGREETQYF. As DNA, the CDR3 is TGTGCCAGCAGCTTTATCGGGAGGGAAGAGACCCAGTACTTC.

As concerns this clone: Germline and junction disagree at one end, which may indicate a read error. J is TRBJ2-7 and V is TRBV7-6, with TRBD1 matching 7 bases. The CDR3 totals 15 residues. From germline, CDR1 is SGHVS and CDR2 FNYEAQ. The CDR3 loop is CASSKDRDASNEQYF. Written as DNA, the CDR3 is TGTGCCAGCAGCAAAGACAGGGACGCCTCCAACGAGCAGTACTTC.

The DNA for the CDR3 is TGTGCCAGCGGACAGGGGACGGAAGAGACCCAGTACTTC. Translated: CASGQGTEETQYF. The chain uses TRBV5-4 and TRBJ2-5; TRBD1 aligns across 9 bases. Germline V gives CDR1 SGHNT, CDR2 YYREEE (reference sequence). Trimming at V came to 7 bases and at J to 3 bases, leaving 4 bases not matched to a gene. The CDR3 spans 13 residues.

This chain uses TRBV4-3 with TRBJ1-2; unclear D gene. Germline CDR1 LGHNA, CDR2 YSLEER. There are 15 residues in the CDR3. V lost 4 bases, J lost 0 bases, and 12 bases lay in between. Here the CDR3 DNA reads TGCGCCAGCAGCCGATCTGAGGCTGCTAACTATGGCTACACCTTC. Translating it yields CASSRSEAANYGYTF.

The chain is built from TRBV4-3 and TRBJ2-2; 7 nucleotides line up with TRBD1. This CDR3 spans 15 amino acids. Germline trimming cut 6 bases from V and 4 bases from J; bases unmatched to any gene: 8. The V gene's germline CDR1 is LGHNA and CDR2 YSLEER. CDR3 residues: CASRHTGAGTGELFF. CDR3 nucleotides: TGCGCCAGCAGGCACACAGGGGCCGGCACCGGGGAGCTGTTTTTT.

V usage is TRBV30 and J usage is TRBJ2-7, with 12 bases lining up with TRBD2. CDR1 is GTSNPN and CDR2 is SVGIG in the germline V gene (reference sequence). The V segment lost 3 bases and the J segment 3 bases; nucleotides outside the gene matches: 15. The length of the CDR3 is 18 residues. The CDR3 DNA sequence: TGTGCCTGGAGCCCCCCCTCACAGGGACTAGCGGGCCGCTACGAGCAGTACTTC. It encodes CAWSPPSQGLAGRYEQYF.

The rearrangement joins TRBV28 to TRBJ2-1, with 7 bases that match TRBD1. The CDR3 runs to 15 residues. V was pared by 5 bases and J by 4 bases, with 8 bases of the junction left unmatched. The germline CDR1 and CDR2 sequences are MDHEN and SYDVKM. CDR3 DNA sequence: TGTGCCAGCAGTCCCGGGACAGTCGATTACAATGAGCAGTTCTTC. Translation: CASSPGTVDYNEQFF.

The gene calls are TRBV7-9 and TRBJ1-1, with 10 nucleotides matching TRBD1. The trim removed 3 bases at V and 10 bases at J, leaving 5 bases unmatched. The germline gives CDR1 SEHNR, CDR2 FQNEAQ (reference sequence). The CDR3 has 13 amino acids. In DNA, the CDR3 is TGTGCCAGCAGCTTTGACAGGGGGCGCGGAGCTTTCTTT. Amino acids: CASSFDRGRGAFF.

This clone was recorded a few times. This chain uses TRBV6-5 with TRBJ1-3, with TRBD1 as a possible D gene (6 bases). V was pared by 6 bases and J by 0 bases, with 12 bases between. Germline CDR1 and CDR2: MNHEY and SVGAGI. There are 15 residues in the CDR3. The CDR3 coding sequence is TGTGCCAGCAGGCCGACAGGTAGCTCTGGAAACACCATATATTTT. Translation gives CASRPTGSSGNTIYF.

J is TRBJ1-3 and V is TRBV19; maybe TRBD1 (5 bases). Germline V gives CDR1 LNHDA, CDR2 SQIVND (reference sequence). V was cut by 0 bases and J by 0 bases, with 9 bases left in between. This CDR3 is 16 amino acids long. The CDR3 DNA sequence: TGTGCCAGTAGTATAGAGACAGCGAGCTCTGGAAACACCATATATTTT. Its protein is CASSIETASSGNTIYF.

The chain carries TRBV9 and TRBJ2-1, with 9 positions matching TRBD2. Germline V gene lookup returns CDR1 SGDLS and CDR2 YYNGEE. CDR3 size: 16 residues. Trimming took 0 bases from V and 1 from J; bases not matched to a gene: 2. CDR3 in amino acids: CASSVGLAGSYNEQFF. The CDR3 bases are TGTGCCAGCAGCGTAGGGCTAGCGGGGTCCTACAATGAGCAGTTCTTC.

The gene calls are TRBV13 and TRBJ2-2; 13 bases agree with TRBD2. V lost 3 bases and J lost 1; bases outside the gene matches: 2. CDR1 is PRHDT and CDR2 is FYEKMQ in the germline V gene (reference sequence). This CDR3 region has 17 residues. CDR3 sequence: CASSFRTSGGNTGELFF. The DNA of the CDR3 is TGTGCCAGCAGCTTTCGGACTAGCGGGGGGAACACCGGGGAGCTGTTTTTT.

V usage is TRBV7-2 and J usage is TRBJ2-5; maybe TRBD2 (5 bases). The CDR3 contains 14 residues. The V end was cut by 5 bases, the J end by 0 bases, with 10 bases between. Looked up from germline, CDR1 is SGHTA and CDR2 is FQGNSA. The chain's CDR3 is CASSRGLHQETQYF. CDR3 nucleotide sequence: TGTGCCAGCAGCCGTGGACTCCACCAAGAGACCCAGTACTTC.

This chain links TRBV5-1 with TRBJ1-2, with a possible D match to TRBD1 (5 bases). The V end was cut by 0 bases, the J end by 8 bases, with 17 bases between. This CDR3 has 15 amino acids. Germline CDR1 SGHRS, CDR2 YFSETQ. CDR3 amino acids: CASSLEGVELGGYTF. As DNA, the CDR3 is TGCGCCAGCAGCTTGGAAGGGGTGGAGTTAGGAGGCTACACCTTC.

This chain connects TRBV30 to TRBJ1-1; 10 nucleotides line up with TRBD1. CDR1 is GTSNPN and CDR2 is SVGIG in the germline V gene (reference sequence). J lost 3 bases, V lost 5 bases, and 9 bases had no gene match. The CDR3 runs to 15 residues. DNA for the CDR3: TGTGCCTGGGCGGACAGGGGGGCGGTGGACACTGAAGCTTTCTTT. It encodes CAWADRGAVDTEAFF.

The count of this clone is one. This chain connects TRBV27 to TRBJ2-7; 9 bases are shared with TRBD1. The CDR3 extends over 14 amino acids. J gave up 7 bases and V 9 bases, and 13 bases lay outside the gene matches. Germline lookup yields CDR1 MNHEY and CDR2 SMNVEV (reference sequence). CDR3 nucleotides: TGTGCCAGTAGTAGGGGACAGGGCACAGGGGAGCAGTACTTC. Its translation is CASSRGQGTGEQYF.

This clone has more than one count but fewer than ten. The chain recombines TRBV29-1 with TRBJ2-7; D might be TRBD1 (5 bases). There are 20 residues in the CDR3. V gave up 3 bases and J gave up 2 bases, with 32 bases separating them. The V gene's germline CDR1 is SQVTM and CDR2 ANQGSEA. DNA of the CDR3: TGCAGCGTTGAGGTGGGGTCAGGCTGGGATAGGGGTTGGGGCACCTACGAGCAGTACTTC. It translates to CSVEVGSGWDRGWGTYEQYF.

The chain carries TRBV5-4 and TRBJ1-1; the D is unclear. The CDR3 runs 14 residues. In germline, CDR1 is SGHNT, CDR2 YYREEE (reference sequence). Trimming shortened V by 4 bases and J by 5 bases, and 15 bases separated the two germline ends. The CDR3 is CASSPNVRGTEAFF. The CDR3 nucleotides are TGTGCCAGCAGCCCCAACGTCCGGGGAACTGAAGCTTTCTTT.

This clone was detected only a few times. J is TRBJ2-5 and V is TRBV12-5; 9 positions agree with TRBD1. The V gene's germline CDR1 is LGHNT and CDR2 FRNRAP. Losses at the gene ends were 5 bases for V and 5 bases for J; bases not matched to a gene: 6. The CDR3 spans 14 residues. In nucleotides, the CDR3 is TGTGCTAGTGGTACCCGGACAGGGGAGGAGACCCAGTACTTC. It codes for CASGTRTGEETQYF.

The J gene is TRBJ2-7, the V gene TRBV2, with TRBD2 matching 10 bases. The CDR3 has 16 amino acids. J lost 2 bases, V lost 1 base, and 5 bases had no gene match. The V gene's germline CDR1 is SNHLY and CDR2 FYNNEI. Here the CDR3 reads CASSEGSSGGAYEQYF. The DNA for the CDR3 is TGTGCCAGCAGTGAAGGGTCTAGCGGGGGTGCCTACGAGCAGTACTTC.

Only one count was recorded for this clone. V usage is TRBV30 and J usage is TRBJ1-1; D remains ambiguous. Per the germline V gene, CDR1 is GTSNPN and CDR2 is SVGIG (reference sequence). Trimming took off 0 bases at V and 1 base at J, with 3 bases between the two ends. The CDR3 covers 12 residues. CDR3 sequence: CAWSVRNTEAFF. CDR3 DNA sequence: TGTGCCTGGAGTGTGCGGAACACTGAAGCTTTCTTT.

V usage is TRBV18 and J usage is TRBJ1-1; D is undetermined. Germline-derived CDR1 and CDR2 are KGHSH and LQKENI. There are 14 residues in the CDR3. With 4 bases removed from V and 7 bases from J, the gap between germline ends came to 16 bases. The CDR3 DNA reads TGTGCCAGCTCACTCCAAGACCGAGGTGATGAAGCTTTCTTT. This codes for CASSLQDRGDEAFF.

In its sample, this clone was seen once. The CDR3 DNA follows: TGTGCCAGCAGCCCCCGGATGGGGGGAACGCAGCAGTACTTC. It encodes CASSPRMGGTQQYF. The chain has TRBV7-2 and TRBJ2-7; possible D gene TRBD2, 6 bases. The germline gives CDR1 SGHTA, CDR2 FQGNSA. The CDR3 has 14 amino acids. V was clipped by 5 bases and J by 8 bases, with 19 bases between them.

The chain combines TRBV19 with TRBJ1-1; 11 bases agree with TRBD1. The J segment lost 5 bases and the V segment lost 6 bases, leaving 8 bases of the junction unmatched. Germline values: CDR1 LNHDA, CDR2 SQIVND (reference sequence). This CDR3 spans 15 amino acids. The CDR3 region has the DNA TGTGCCAGTAGATTCGGGACAGGGGGTTATACTGAAGCTTTCTTT. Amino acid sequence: CASRFGTGGYTEAFF.